Sequencing of this T cell receptor (beta chain) was carried out in a study of blood T cell repertoires in COVID-19. Study at large: COVID-19 samples, acute and convalescent, were from the United States, Italy and Spain. The cDNA or gDNA used as material had been derived from T cells, B-cell-depleted T cells, or PBMCs.

Original data processing: It was from reference gene primer amplification that nucleated cell counts were estimated. Repertoires were generated with immunoSEQ multiplex PCR, while TCRdb's copy carries only in-frame clones and drops some. V and J calls plus clone size are reproduced from that table; the DNA served to infer D and trimming. Among approximately 140,000 clones listed, about 82% were seen once. This clone was seen only a few times. The CDR3 covers 15 residues. V lost 5 bases and J 2 bases, leaving 13 bases between the germline ends. The germline V gene encodes CDR1 LNHDA and CDR2 SQIVND (reference sequence).

This chain connects TRBV19 to TRBJ1-5; TRBD1 is a possible D gene (6 bases). Sequencing was performed on peripheral blood. This sequence originates from a woman in her sixties with acute or convalescent COVID-19. The CDR3 coding sequence is TGTGCCAGTAGTTCCCCAAGACAGGGCAATCAGCCCCAGCATTTT. This translates into CASSSPRQGNQPQHF.